The next 26 T cell receptor beta chains were all read from a single sample in a study of blood T cell repertoires in COVID-19. Here immunoSEQ multiplex PCR was the method, and the copy in TCRdb shows in-frame clones only, minus some. The sample consists of 130,000 to 150,000 clones, 70% to 90% of them appearing once. The sample was peripheral blood. The receptors here all came from a woman aged 55 to 70 with COVID-19, enrolled during active disease.

The rearrangement links TRBV28 to TRBJ1-1, with D uncertain. The CDR3 is made up of 13 amino acids. Trimming took off 3 bases at V and 7 bases at J, with 12 bases between the two ends. Germline V gene sequence: CDR1 MDHEN, CDR2 SYDVKM. Here the CDR3 reads CASSFSEQYEAFF. The CDR3 coding sequence is TGTGCCAGCAGTTTTTCCGAACAGTATGAAGCTTTCTTT.

The chain uses TRBV7-8 and TRBJ2-2, with 7 bases that match TRBD2. The ends lost 3 bases at V and 6 bases at J; junction bases unmatched: 1. The V gene's germline CDR1 is SGHVS and CDR2 FQNEAQ. The CDR3 sequence is 13 residues long. Here the CDR3 DNA reads TGTGCCAGCAGCTTGGGGAGGGCCGGGGAGCTGTTTTTT. This encodes CASSLGRAGELFF.

The chain has TRBV6-5 and TRBJ2-1; 8 bases agree with TRBD1. The CDR3 contains 16 residues. With V trimmed by 4 bases and J by 7 bases, 12 bases remained unmatched. Germline lookup yields CDR1 MNHEY and CDR2 SVGAGI. CDR3 residues: CASSSWTGTVVNEQFF. CDR3 nucleotide sequence: TGTGCCAGCAGTTCCTGGACAGGGACGGTAGTAAATGAGCAGTTCTTC.

The chain recombines TRBV2 with TRBJ2-7; 10 nucleotides align to TRBD1. Per the germline V gene, CDR1 is SNHLY and CDR2 is FYNNEI. V shed 5 bases and J 6 bases; nucleotides not matched to a gene: 7. The CDR3 length is 14 residues. CDR3 in amino acids: CASSLATGGGEQYF. CDR3 nucleotide sequence: TGTGCCAGCAGTCTTGCGACAGGGGGCGGCGAGCAGTACTTC.

V usage is TRBV30 and J usage is TRBJ1-4; tentative D call: TRBD1 (5 bases). CDR1 is GTSNPN and CDR2 is SVGIG in the germline V gene (reference sequence). Trimming cost V 5 bases and J 3 bases, with 16 bases left between them. CDR3 length: 15 amino acids. The CDR3 protein is CAWQPGTLPNEKLFF. Here the CDR3 DNA reads TGTGCCTGGCAGCCAGGGACTCTCCCTAATGAAAAACTGTTTTTT.

The gene calls are TRBV13 and TRBJ2-2; 14 nucleotides align to TRBD2. CDR1 and CDR2 (germline): PRHDT, FYEKMQ (reference sequence). There are 18 residues in the CDR3. V dropped 3 bases and J dropped 0; count of bases not matched to a gene: 3. Here the CDR3 DNA reads TGTGCCAGCAGCTTTACGGGACTAGCGGGAGCGAACACCGGGGAGCTGTTTTTT. It yields the protein CASSFTGLAGANTGELFF.

The chain employs TRBV28 and TRBJ1-3; D gene uncertain. Trimming took 3 bases from V and 0 from J, leaving 3 bases between them. This CDR3 spans 13 amino acids. The germline gives CDR1 MDHEN, CDR2 SYDVKM. CDR3 bases: TGTGCCAGCAGTTTCTTCTCTGGAAACACCATATATTTT. Encoded protein: CASSFFSGNTIYF. Variable domain in full (rest from reference TRBV28 and TRBJ1-3): DVKVTQSSRYLVKRTGEKVFLECVQDMDHENMFWYRQDPGLGLRLIYFSYDVKMKEKGDIPEGYSVSREKKERFSLILESASTNQTSMYLCASSFFSGNTIYFGEGSWLTVV.

As to this clone: At the DNA level, this CDR3 is encoded by other sequences in the same sample as well. The chain carries TRBV7-2 and TRBJ2-5; 9 bases match TRBD1. The CDR3 extends over 14 amino acids. V gave up 2 bases and J gave up 5 bases; unmatched junction bases: 3. Germline CDR1 reads SGHTA; CDR2 reads FQGNSA. In DNA, the CDR3 is TGTGCCAGCAGCTTAAACAGGGGGCAGGAGACCCAGTACTTC. The encoded protein is CASSLNRGQETQYF.

J is TRBJ1-4 and V is TRBV23-1; a weak D match, TRBD1 (5 bases). TRBV23-1 is an open reading frame whose function is uncertain. The CDR3 sequence is 17 residues long. The V end lost 3 bases, the J end lost 0 bases, and 14 bases lay between the germline ends. The CDR3 DNA follows: TGCGCCAGCAGTCACCTAGGGGTTGGAGCAACTAATGAAAAACTGTTTTTT. This codes for CASSHLGVGATNEKLFF.

The chain has TRBV2 and TRBJ1-4; 11 bases are shared with TRBD1. The germline V gene has CDR1 SNHLY and CDR2 FYNNEI. This CDR3 region has 16 residues. V was pared by 5 bases and J by 3 bases, with 5 bases of the junction left unmatched. CDR3 DNA: TGTGCCAGCAGTTGGACAGGGGGCACGGCTAATGAAAAACTGTTTTTT. Amino acid sequence: CASSWTGGTANEKLFF. Drawing the rest from reference TRBV2 and TRBJ1-4, the complete variable domain is EPEVTQTPSHQVTQMGQEVILRCVPISNHLYFYWYRQILGQKVEFLVSFYNNEISEKSEIFDDQFSVERPDGSNFTLKIRSTKLEDSAMYFCASSWTGGTANEKLFFGSGTQLSVL.

V gene TRBV5-1 combines with J gene TRBJ2-3, with TRBD1 matching 10 bases. The germline gives CDR1 SGHRS, CDR2 YFSETQ. This CDR3 has 15 amino acids. V was pared by 4 bases and J by 0 bases, with 2 bases of the junction left unmatched. The CDR3 nucleotides are TGCGCCAGCAGCGGGGGACAGGGGAGCACAGATACGCAGTATTTT. It encodes CASSGGQGSTDTQYF.

This sequence joins TRBV6-4 and TRBJ2-1, with 9 bases matching TRBD2. This CDR3 is 15 amino acids long. The J segment lost 3 bases and the V segment lost 5 bases, leaving 5 bases of the junction unmatched. Germline CDR1 reads MRHNA; CDR2 reads SNTAGT. This CDR3 is CASSYTSGFYNEQFF. The CDR3 nucleotides are TGTGCCAGCAGTTATACTAGCGGGTTCTACAATGAGCAGTTCTTC.

The chain is built from TRBV24-1 and TRBJ1-2, with unresolved D. The germline V gene has CDR1 KGHDR and CDR2 SFDVKD. V was cut by 2 bases and J by 6 bases, with 12 bases left in between. The CDR3 is 14 amino acids. CDR3 protein: CATSDSRQFDGYTF. CDR3 DNA: TGTGCCACCAGTGATTCGAGACAATTCGATGGCTACACCTTC.

This chain uses TRBV5-4 with TRBJ2-1; 9 bases fit TRBD2. The CDR3 extends over 15 amino acids. CDR1 is SGHNT and CDR2 is YYREEE in the germline V gene (reference sequence). V gave up 2 bases and J gave up 2 bases; unmatched junction bases: 2. This CDR3 reads CASSFPSGAYNEQFF. CDR3 in DNA: TGTGCCAGCAGCTTCCCTAGCGGGGCCTACAATGAGCAGTTCTTC.

The gene calls are TRBV24-1 and TRBJ2-5; TRBD2 matches at 11 bases. This CDR3 spans 18 amino acids. V shed 9 bases and J 10 bases; nucleotides not matched to a gene: 24. Germline V gives CDR1 KGHDR, CDR2 SFDVKD. CDR3 residues: CATGEGTGSLTSGGDQYF. The CDR3 DNA is TGTGCCACCGGAGAAGGGACAGGCTCACTCACTAGCGGGGGAGACCAGTACTTC.

The genes are TRBV6-4 and TRBJ2-7; TRBD1 matches 8 bases. The trim removed 11 bases at V and 3 bases at J, leaving 9 bases unmatched. This CDR3 region has 13 residues. Per the germline V gene, CDR1 is MRHNA and CDR2 is SNTAGT. The CDR3 is CAANVQGGYEQYF. In nucleotides, the CDR3 is TGTGCCGCCAACGTACAGGGGGGCTACGAGCAGTACTTC.

This chain joins TRBV12-3 or TRBV12-4 and TRBJ2-1; D not resolved. The germline V and J ends were trimmed by 7 bases and 5 bases, with 6 bases remaining between them. The CDR3 totals 11 residues. The CDR3: CASTQNNEQFF. The CDR3, as DNA: TGTGCCAGCACCCAGAACAATGAGCAGTTCTTC.

The chain combines TRBV9 with TRBJ2-5; the D is unclear. Trimming removed 4 bases at V and 1 base at J, with 14 bases between. This CDR3 has 15 residues. CDR1 and CDR2 (germline): SGDLS, YYNGEE. CDR3 bases: TGTGCCAGCAGCCCGCGCCCTGAGTTCCAAGAGACCCAGTACTTC. It is translated as CASSPRPEFQETQYF.

The chain links TRBV24-1 to TRBJ1-2; no clear D gene. Germline-derived CDR1 and CDR2 are KGHDR and SFDVKD. CDR3 length: 16 amino acids. Deletions cut 0 bases from V and 4 bases from J, with 14 bases between. In DNA form, the CDR3 reads TGTGCCACCAGTGATTTGCATAAGGAGGGAAGCTATGGCTACACCTTC. This translates into CATSDLHKEGSYGYTF.

The rearrangement uses TRBV6-5 and TRBJ2-1; TRBD2 matches at 7 bases. Trimming removed 6 bases from V and 3 bases from J; junction bases left unmatched: 8. Germline values: CDR1 MNHEY, CDR2 SVGAGI. The CDR3 covers 15 residues. The CDR3 nucleotides are TGTGCCAGCAGCCCACTTGGGGGGGACTACAATGAGCAGTTCTTC. Its protein is CASSPLGGDYNEQFF.

This clone was seen a single time. The gene calls are TRBV10-1 and TRBJ2-3; TRBD2 agrees at 7 bases. CDR3 length: 15 amino acids. From germline, CDR1 is WNHNN and CDR2 SYGVQD (reference sequence). The ends lost 2 bases at V and 0 bases at J; junction bases unmatched: 2. CDR3 loop: CASSEVSGSTDTQYF. The CDR3, as DNA: TGCGCCAGCAGTGAGGTTAGCGGGAGCACAGATACGCAGTATTTT.

The J gene is TRBJ1-1, the V gene TRBV4-1; D is possibly TRBD1 (6 bases). Looked up from germline, CDR1 is MGHRA and CDR2 is YSYEKL. V was pared by 3 bases and J by 7 bases, with 12 bases between. This CDR3 is built from 13 residues. The CDR3 nucleotides read TGCGCCAGCAGCCAGCCCACAGGGATTGAAGCTTTCTTT. This encodes CASSQPTGIEAFF.

V and J are TRBV9 and TRBJ1-1; D is unclear. The germline V and J ends were trimmed by 3 bases and 2 bases, with 5 bases remaining between them. The germline CDR1 and CDR2 sequences are SGDLS and YYNGEE. The CDR3 loop spans 12 amino acids. CDR3 sequence: CASSARNTEAFF. DNA for the CDR3: TGTGCCAGCAGCGCCAGAAACACTGAAGCTTTCTTT.

This chain uses TRBV19 with TRBJ2-2; 10 bases align to TRBD2. Per the germline V gene, CDR1 is LNHDA and CDR2 is SQIVND (reference sequence). J was trimmed by 4 bases and V by 4 bases; bases with no gene match: 9. CDR3 length equals 17 residues. The CDR3 nucleotides read TGTGCCAGTAGTACACATCTAGCGGGGGACCTCACCGGGGAGCTGTTTTTT. Translating gives CASSTHLAGDLTGELFF.

The chain combines TRBV7-2 with TRBJ2-2, with D uncertain. The CDR3 is 15 residues long. Trimming cost V 5 bases and J 2 bases, with 12 bases left between them. Germline CDR1 and CDR2: SGHTA and FQGNSA. The CDR3 protein is CASSQNYHNTGELFF. CDR3 nucleotides: TGTGCCAGCAGCCAAAACTACCATAACACCGGGGAGCTGTTTTTT.

The chain employs TRBV18 and TRBJ2-7; 8 bases fit TRBD2. Germline CDR1 is KGHSH and CDR2 is LQKENI. This CDR3 region has 15 residues. V trimming: 2 bases; J trimming: 6 bases; junction bases outside the gene matches: 9. The CDR3, as DNA: TGTGCCAGCTCACCAGCGGTAGCGGGGCCGGGCGAGCAGTACTTC. Its translation is CASSPAVAGPGEQYF.